Sequencing of this T cell receptor (beta chain) was carried out in a study of cytomegalovirus exposure and HLA in healthy donors. Study-wide background: A subsequent analysis stated that the 120 validation repertoires were run on the same platform as the approximately 700 first-cohort repertoires.

Notes on the study in general: Cytomegalovirus status was reportedly diagnosed by the classifier with high sensitivity and specificity. CMV antigen specificity was confirmed in vitro for three CMV-associated chains.

The donors were members of the validation cohort comprising approximately 120 subjects, separate from the roughly 670-subject first cohort. A remark on this clone: Its target is not known.

Sequenced by immunoSEQ multiplex PCR; TCRdb stores in-frame clones only, minus some. The data show over 110,000 clones, about 87% seen once. Germline loops: CDR1 SGHNT, CDR2 YENEEA. V shed 4 bases and J 5 bases; nucleotides not matched to a gene: 6. The CDR3 runs to 15 residues. Material: PBMCs. This sequence originates from a man between 18 and 29 years old in good health and CMV-seropositive. The rearrangement links TRBV11-3 to TRBJ2-2; 8 positions agree with TRBD1. The CDR3 region has the DNA TGTGCCAGCAGCTCAGGACAGGGACGGACCGGGGAGCTGTTTTTT. Encoded protein: CASSSGQGRTGELFF.